Following are 15 T cell receptor beta chains from one sample sequenced in a study of T cell repertoires in cytomegalovirus infection. TCRdb redid the calling of the reads with MiXCR, one entry per CDR3 protein. The sample shows about 740,000 distinct CDR3 sequences, 35% of them seen only once. Sequenced: PBMCs. These receptors all come from a human donor in good health (CMV status not recorded). Some clones in this sample may be carry-over from other donors' samples.

The table lists this clonotype with a few counts. CDR3 in DNA: TGTGCCACCAGCAGAGATAGCAGAGTCGAGGCCCCTCAGCCCCAGCATTTT. Protein product: CATSRDSRVEAPQPQHF. The V gene is TRBV15, the J gene TRBJ1-5; no firm D call. Per the germline V gene, CDR1 is LNHNV and CDR2 is YYDKDF (reference sequence). Between the trimmed V and J ends, which lost 0 bases and 6 bases, there was a span of 18 bases. The CDR3 runs 17 residues.

This clonotype was observed a few times. This chain's CDR3 is CASSFITGVLHYGYTF. The CDR3 nucleotides are TGTGCCAGCAGCTTCATAACAGGGGTTCTCCACTATGGCTACACCTTC. The genes are TRBV7-2 and TRBJ1-2, with TRBD1 matching over 7 bases. Trimming took 3 bases from V and 3 from J; bases not matched to a gene: 10. This CDR3 spans 16 amino acids. The germline V gene encodes CDR1 SGHTA and CDR2 FQGNSA.

The chain carries TRBV29-1 and TRBJ1-1, with D perhaps matching TRBD1 (5 bases). The V and J ends lost 5 bases and 2 bases respectively, with 18 bases between them. This CDR3 has 15 residues. Germline-derived CDR1 and CDR2 are SQVTM and ANQGSEA. CDR3 in amino acids: CSVLRQERGNTEAFF. DNA of the CDR3: TGCAGCGTTTTGCGTCAGGAAAGGGGCAACACTGAAGCTTTCTTT.

The V call is TRBV20-1, the J call TRBJ2-7; D gene ambiguous. CDR3 size: 10 residues. V lost 0 bases and J lost 12, with 9 bases in between. The germline V gene encodes CDR1 DFQATT and CDR2 SNEGSKA (reference sequence). CDR3 coding DNA: TGCAGTGCTAGAGAGAACCGGATGTACTTC. It yields the protein CSARENRMYF.

This clonotype was seen only a few times. The chain recombines TRBV6-6 with TRBJ2-1; the D gene is possibly TRBD2 (5 bases). Looked up from germline, CDR1 is MNHNY and CDR2 is SVGAGI (reference sequence). The CDR3 covers 14 residues. The V and J ends lost 3 bases and 2 bases respectively, with 8 bases between them. The CDR3 spells CASSYEGAYNEQFF. The CDR3 DNA follows: TGTGCCAGCAGTTATGAGGGTGCCTACAATGAGCAGTTCTTC.

The rearrangement joins TRBV12-3 or TRBV12-4 to TRBJ2-7; TRBD2 matches at 7 bases. J lost 7 bases, V lost 3 bases, and 6 bases had no gene match. This CDR3 contains 13 residues. The CDR3 DNA reads TGTGCCAGCAGTTTGTTGCAGGGAGGGGAGCAGTACTTC. This encodes CASSLLQGGEQYF.

To note about this clonotype: Sequence at one end of the junction differs from germline and may be a read error. CDR3 sequence reads: CASSLWSGSQPQHF. Written as DNA, the CDR3 is TGTGCAAGCAGTTTATGGTCTGGTAGTCAGCCCCAGCATTTT. The chain carries TRBV12-3 or TRBV12-4 and TRBJ1-5; D gene ambiguous. The CDR3 is 14 amino acids.

As to this clonotype: The junction departs from germline at one end; a sequencing error may be responsible. J is TRBJ2-7 and V is TRBV7-2; TRBD1 matches 12 bases. Per germline, CDR1 SGHTA and CDR2 FQGNSA. This CDR3 has 14 residues. The CDR3 reads CASRQGTGGYEKYF. CDR3 in DNA: TGTGCCAGCAGACAGGGGACAGGGGGCTACGAGAAGTACTTC.

The chain recombines TRBV10-3 with TRBJ1-2; D is unresolved. This CDR3 has 12 residues. V shed 6 bases and J shed 5 bases, with 10 bases lying between them. Germline assignment: CDR1 ENHRY and CDR2 SYGVKD. CDR3 DNA: TGTGCCATCAGACCGGACGGATATGGCTACACCTTC. This encodes CAIRPDGYGYTF.

The gene calls are TRBV4-1 and TRBJ2-2; D is undetermined. Deletions cut 7 bases from V and 0 bases from J, with 12 bases between. In germline, CDR1 is MGHRA, CDR2 YSYEKL. This CDR3 has 15 amino acids. CDR3: CASTRHGPNTGELFF. The CDR3 region has the DNA TGCGCCAGCACGAGACATGGCCCGAACACCGGGGAGCTGTTTTTT.

The DNA for the CDR3 is TGTGCCAGCAGTGGGGCGGATGTCCAGATGTCACCCCTCCACTTT. Translating gives CASSGADVQMSPLHF. The rearrangement joins TRBV2 to TRBJ1-6; D is undetermined. Germline values: CDR1 SNHLY, CDR2 FYNNEI. V was pared by 4 bases and J by 10 bases, with 17 bases between. The CDR3 is 15 amino acids.

This clonotype came up many times. Here the CDR3 reads CASSYPREQKLFF. The CDR3 nucleotides are TGTGCCAGCAGTTACCCCCGGGAGCAAAAACTGTTTTTT. The rearrangement uses TRBV28 and TRBJ1-4; D remains unclear. The CDR3 covers 13 residues. The germline CDR1 and CDR2 sequences are MDHEN and SYDVKM. V shed 4 bases and J shed 9 bases, with 12 bases lying between them.

V gene TRBV24-1 combines with J gene TRBJ2-7; D may be TRBD2 (5 bases). The V gene lost 3 bases and the J gene lost 1 base, with 12 bases spanning the gap. Germline CDR1 is KGHDR and CDR2 is SFDVKD. The CDR3 covers 15 residues. The CDR3 DNA sequence: TGTGCCACCAGTGATGTCGGGGTCGGGTCCTACGAGCAGTACTTC. It codes for CATSDVGVGSYEQYF.

This clonotype has just a few counts. The CDR3 loop is CASSAGYTDTQYF. The CDR3 region has the DNA TGTGCCAGCAGCGCGGGATACACAGATACGCAGTATTTT. The genes are TRBV27 and TRBJ2-3; D perhaps matches TRBD2 (6 bases). Deletions cut 6 bases from V and 2 bases from J, with 9 bases between. This CDR3 is 13 amino acids long. CDR1 and CDR2 (germline): MNHEY, SMNVEV (reference sequence).

This clonotype was seen just once. V gene TRBV27 combines with J gene TRBJ2-7; D is unclear. The CDR3 covers 15 residues. Germline CDR1 reads MNHEY; CDR2 reads SMNVEV (reference sequence). V gave up 4 bases and J gave up 5 bases, with 18 bases separating them. The DNA of the CDR3 is TGTGCCAGCAGTTCCTTAGGGCATGCCCCCCACGAGCAGTACTTC. This gives the protein CASSSLGHAPHEQYF.